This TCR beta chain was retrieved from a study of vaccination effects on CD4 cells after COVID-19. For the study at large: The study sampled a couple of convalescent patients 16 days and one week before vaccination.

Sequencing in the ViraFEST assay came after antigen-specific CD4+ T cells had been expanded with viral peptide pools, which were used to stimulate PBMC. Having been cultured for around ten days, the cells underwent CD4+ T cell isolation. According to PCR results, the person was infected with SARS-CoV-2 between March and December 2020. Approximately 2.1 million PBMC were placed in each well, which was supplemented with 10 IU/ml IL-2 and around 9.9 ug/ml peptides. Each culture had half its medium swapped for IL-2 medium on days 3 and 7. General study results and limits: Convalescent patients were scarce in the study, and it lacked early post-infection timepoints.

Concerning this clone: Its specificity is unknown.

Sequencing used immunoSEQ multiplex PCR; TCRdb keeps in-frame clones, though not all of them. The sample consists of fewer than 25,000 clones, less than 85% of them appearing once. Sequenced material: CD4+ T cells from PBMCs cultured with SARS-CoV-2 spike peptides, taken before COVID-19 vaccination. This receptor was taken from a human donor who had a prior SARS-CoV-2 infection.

The CDR3, as DNA: TGCGCCAGCAGCCACCACCTCCGGGAAGGCACGTTCTTC. Amino acids: CASSHHLREGTFF. The J gene is TRBJ2-1, the V gene TRBV4-1; a weak D match, TRBD2 (5 bases). Trimming shortened V by 3 bases and J by 15 bases, and 18 bases separated the two germline ends. Germline V gives CDR1 MGHRA, CDR2 YSYEKL. This CDR3 comprises 13 residues.